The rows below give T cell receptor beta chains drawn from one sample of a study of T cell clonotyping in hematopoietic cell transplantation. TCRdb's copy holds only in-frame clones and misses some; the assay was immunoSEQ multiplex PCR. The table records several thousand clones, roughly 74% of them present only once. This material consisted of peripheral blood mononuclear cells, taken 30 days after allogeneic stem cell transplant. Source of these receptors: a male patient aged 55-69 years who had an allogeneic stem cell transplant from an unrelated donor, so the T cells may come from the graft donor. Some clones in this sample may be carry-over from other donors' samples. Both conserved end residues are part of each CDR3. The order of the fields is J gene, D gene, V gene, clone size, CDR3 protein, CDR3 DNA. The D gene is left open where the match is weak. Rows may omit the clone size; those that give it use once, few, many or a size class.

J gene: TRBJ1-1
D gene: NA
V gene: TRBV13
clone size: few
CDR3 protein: CASSVSRDTEAFF
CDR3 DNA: TGTGCCAGCAGCGTTTCCAGGGACACTGAAGCTTTCTTT

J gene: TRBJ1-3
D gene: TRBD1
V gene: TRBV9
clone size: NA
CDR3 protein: CASSVGGTGRNTIYF
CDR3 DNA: TGTGCCAGCAGCGTAGGGGGGACAGGGAGAAACACCATATATTTT

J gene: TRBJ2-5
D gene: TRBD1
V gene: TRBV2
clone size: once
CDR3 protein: CASIDRVLLETQYF
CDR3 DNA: TGTGCCAGCATAGACAGGGTGCTGTTGGAGACCCAGTACTTC

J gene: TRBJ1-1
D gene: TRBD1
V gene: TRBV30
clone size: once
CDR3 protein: CAWKDRGTEAFF
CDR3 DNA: TGTGCCTGGAAGGACAGGGGCACTGAAGCTTTCTTT

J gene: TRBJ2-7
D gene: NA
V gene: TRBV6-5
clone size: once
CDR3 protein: CASQRRYEQYF
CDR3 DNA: TGTGCCAGTCAACGTCGCTACGAGCAGTACTTC

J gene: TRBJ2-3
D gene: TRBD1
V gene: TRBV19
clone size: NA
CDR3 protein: CASSIGGTGGADTQYF
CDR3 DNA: TGTGCCAGTAGTATAGGCGGGACAGGGGGCGCAGATACGCAGTATTTT

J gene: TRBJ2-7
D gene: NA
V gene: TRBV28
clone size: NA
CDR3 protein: CASSPSSYEQYF
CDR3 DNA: TGTGCCAGCAGCCCAAGCTCCTACGAGCAGTACTTC

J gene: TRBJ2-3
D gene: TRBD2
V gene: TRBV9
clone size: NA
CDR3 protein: CASSVGPWSGGNTDTQYF
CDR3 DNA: TGTGCCAGCAGCGTAGGACCCTGGAGCGGGGGCAACACAGATACGCAGTATTTT

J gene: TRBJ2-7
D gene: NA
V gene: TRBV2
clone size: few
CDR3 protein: CASSEGQAYYEQYF
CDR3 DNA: TGTGCCAGCAGTGAAGGACAGGCCTACTACGAGCAGTACTTC

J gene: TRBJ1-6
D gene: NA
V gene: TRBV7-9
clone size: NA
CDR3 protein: CASSSPSSYNSPLHF
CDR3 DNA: TGTGCCAGCAGCTCACCCAGCTCCTATAATTCACCCCTCCACTTT

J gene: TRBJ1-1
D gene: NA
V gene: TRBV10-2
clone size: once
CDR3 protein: CASSGEGQLNTEAFF
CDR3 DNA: TGCGCCAGCAGTGGGGAAGGACAGTTGAACACTGAAGCTTTCTTT